The present T cell receptor beta chain was sequenced within a study of shared clonotypes between healthy human individuals (dated by TCRdb to 2020 to 2021). Looking at the study overall: A few men and a couple of women, aged 18 to 49 years, made up the cohort. For each donor, three plates each were used for CD4 naive and CD4 memory, two plates were used for CD8 naive, and one plate was used for CD8 memory. To estimate repertoire size and how much clonotypes are shared between individuals, the study performed deep sequencing of blood TCR repertoires from a handful of healthy adults. Libraries were prepared and TCR repertoires were sequenced by different laboratories using diverse techniques, in order to increase sequencing depth and limit assay-specific biases. Leukapheresis yielded between about 0.85 and 9.5 billion PBMCs per donor.

The investigation overall reported the following: Compared with non-shared clonotypes, the clonotypes found in all four sorted-subset donors had higher generation probabilities. Only blood was sampled, and tissue TCR repertoires likely differ from those in blood. Approximately 5% of naive CD4, roughly 3.6% of naive CD8, approximately 2.2% of memory CD4, and about 0.4% of memory CD8 clonotypes were shared across a handful of donors. Even with the large sequencing depth, rarefaction of the sorted-subset datasets indicated that sequencing was incomplete. Naive subsets generally had larger estimated clonotype richness than memory subsets. Pairwise subsampling indicated that sequencing depth was expected to affect the degree of clonotype sharing among donors. The genetic and exposure-history diversity represented was limited by the small number of donors.

A word on this clone: This clone's antigen is unknown. Base qualities were left out, and no much larger clone turns up one base away.

Using the deep immunoSEQ assay, multiplex PCR amplified TCR CDR3 regions from genomic DNA. Extracted genomic DNA from each cell subset was spread evenly across all wells of several immunoSEQ 96-well plates, with each plate serving as a replicate. Each replicate PCR for sorted subsets received about 0.2 ug genomic DNA, equal to about 30,000 T cell genomes. The purified libraries were quantified using a Qubit 3.0 fluorometer, sized with a Bioanalyzer 2100, and then quantified again using the KAPA Library Quantification kit. Each immunoSEQ 96-well plate was sequenced on its own single-read 150-cycle Illumina NextSeq 550 flow cell. Regarding the original processing steps: The immunoSEQ output contained only junctional sequences without quality scores, so filtering could not match that applied to full-length reads. Sequences were annotated with PyIR, a Python wrapper for IgBLAST v1.9, using IMGT germline references to assign V/J genes and CDR3. Reads were filtered out if the reads had weak V/J assignments (E-value above 1e-6), no CDR3, stop codons, out-of-frame junctions, or ambiguous translated residues. V3J clonotypes were defined as sequences sharing the same inferred V gene, J gene, and CDR3 amino acid sequence. Percentage overlap between repertoires was computed as shared unique clonotypes divided by the size of the smaller repertoire. Repertoire richness was assessed with RTK rarefaction, the Chao1 estimator, and Recon v2.1 estimates of unobserved clonotypes. For all TCRbeta clonotypes obtained by the gDNA method from a few donors, generation probabilities were computed with OLGA. This is the immuneACCESS table as TCRdb keeps it, with only in-frame sequences that have V and J called. A part of the clones is gone; compared with another copy, unresolved V genes explain less than half, and the rest is unexplained. The V and J calls and the clone size are those of that table, but D and trimming were determined from the DNA. The sample has about 600,000 clones on record, 97% of them singletons. The top ten clones comprise 0.045% to 0.07% of the sample.

Trimmed from V: 6 bases; trimmed from J: 0 bases; junction bases lacking a gene match: 0. The germline V gene encodes CDR1 MNHNS and CDR2 SASEGT. The CDR3 spans 14 residues, from the cysteine through the phenylalanine. Kept here is only the CDR3 DNA, which spans 42 bases and is read in frame from base 1. The donors were healthy, HIV-negative adults who had no recently reported acute infections or vaccinations. All donors were Caucasian adults living in Nashville, Tennessee, USA. CD4+ T cells were enriched through magnetic negative selection, after which naive cells were positively selected on CD45RA and the remaining negative fraction served as the memory subset. After blood collection by leukapheresis, PBMCs were isolated using Ficoll-Histopaque density gradient centrifugation and then cryopreserved in the vapor phase of liquid nitrogen. Analytical flow cytometry was used to check the purity and quantity of each magnetically sorted T cell population. Genomic DNA was isolated from every sorted fraction and measured by UV absorbance on a Nanodrop 2000c.

Recombination linked TRBV6-1 to TRBJ1-4, and 8 bases in between align with TRBD1. Specimen: naive CD4+ T cells sorted from blood. Sample cell subset or site, as interpreted from the label and publication: CD45RA+ positively selected. This TCR came from a woman aged 30 to 39 in good health. The CDR3 corresponds to CASRQGATNEKLFF. Read as DNA, the sequence is TGTGCCAGCAGACAGGGGGCAACTAATGAAAAACTGTTTTTT.